This TCR beta chain stems from a study of regulatory T cells in long-lasting Graves disease. The authors built TCR beta libraries using iRepertoire HTBI primers and Arm-PCR of CDR3 regions. TCRdb re-called the multiplex PCR reads with MiXCR, one entry per CDR3 protein. Among fewer than 650,000 distinct CDR3 sequences, about 16% were seen once, and the ten largest hold more than 10%. Documented time point: newly diagnosed GD, antithyroid drugs for less than 3 months. RNA from PBMCs was the source of the TCR library. Blood from the periphery, approximately 10 milliliters in all, was drawn into EDTA tubes. In this sample, this clonotype turned up many times. Its antigen is still unknown. The CDR3 spans 13 residues. V lost 3 bases and J lost 3, with 9 bases in between. CDR1 and CDR2 from the germline V gene are MNHGY and SVAAGI. The study's findings and limits: Gene preferences differed: TRBV28, TRBJ1-2, TRBJ2-5 in persistent cases. For persistent Graves' patients, TCR diversity was lower than for newly diagnosed ones.

These same records also appear under a second study, on T cells in Graves' hyperthyroidism and ophthalmopathy. That paper notes: The primer set for the first-round RT-PCR of the TCR CDR3 was HTBI.

The source is a man aged 18 to 30 with Graves disease. The V and J genes are TRBV6-9 and TRBJ2-7; no clear D. The sample in question was peripheral blood mononuclear cells (PBMCs), obtained at new diagnosis, from a patient treated with antithyroid drugs. In DNA, the CDR3 is TGTGCCAGCAGTTACTCTTGGGTCTACGAGCAGTACTTC. This sequence encodes CASSYSWVYEQYF.